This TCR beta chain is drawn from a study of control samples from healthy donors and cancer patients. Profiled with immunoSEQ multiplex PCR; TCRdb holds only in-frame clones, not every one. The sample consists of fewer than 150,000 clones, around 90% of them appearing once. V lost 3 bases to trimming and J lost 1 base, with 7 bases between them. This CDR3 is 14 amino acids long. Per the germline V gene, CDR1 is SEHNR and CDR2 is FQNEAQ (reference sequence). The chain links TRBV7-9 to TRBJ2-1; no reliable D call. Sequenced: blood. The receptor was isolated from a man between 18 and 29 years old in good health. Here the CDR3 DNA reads TGTGCCAGCAGCTTGTCCACGTCCTACAATGAGCAGTTCTTC. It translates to CASSLSTSYNEQFF.